This T cell receptor (beta chain) was found in a study of blood T cell repertoires in COVID-19 (dated by TCRdb to about 2020). Context from the whole study: The collaborator samples originated in the United States, Italy and Spain and spanned the acute and convalescent phases of COVID-19. Sample metadata almost always included a de-identified subject ID, COVID-19 status, age in years and sex. The samples were drawn from the first 160 participants of the ongoing ImmuneRACE study and from some 1,300 subjects provided by 6 global collaborators. Deeply sampled blood TCRbeta repertoires from subjects exposed to, actively infected with, or recovered from COVID-19 were included in the dataset. The material from the prospective study consisted of cDNA or gDNA derived from T cells, B-cell-depleted T cells, or PBMCs. Where available, HLA class I and class II types were taken from metadata supplied by the sample provider and were not determined by assay-based typing. The repertoires were released in a freely available public database meant as a resource for research on the immune response to SARS-CoV-2.

Findings and caveats that apply to the study as a whole: The quantity of clinical and demographic metadata differed by source and by participant and was supplied without curation.

The germline V gene (reference sequence) yields LGHDT for CDR1 and YNNKEL for CDR2. The junction carries 11 bases between V and J, which are trimmed by 2 bases and 0 bases respectively. Its CDR3 holds 16 amino acids, cysteine through phenylalanine. The entry retains the CDR3 DNA only, 48 bases that are in frame from base 1. As regards this clone: The specificity of this receptor is unknown. Within one base of it there is no much larger clone, and no base qualities were kept.

A second Seattle source provided samples from volunteer blood donors who had recovered from COVID-19. Whole blood was collected in K2EDTA tubes by collaborating institutions according to the institutions' own protocols. Collaborator samples were shipped for TCRbeta analysis as frozen whole blood, isolated PBMCs, or DNA extracted from either sample type. The immunoSEQ Assay, a bias-controlled multiplex PCR, was used to amplify TCRbeta CDR3 regions from genomic DNA. The original pipeline was this. The number of nucleated cells in each sample was estimated from the amplification of reference gene primers within the assay. Sequence reads were collapsed and filtered to measure the absolute abundance of every unique TCRbeta CDR3 rearrangement. For each sample, productive Simpson clonality was calculated by taking the square root of Simpson's diversity index across productive rearrangements. As stored in TCRdb, this immuneACCESS dataset retains in-frame rearrangements with V and J assigned. A fraction of the clones does not appear; measured against another copy, unresolved V genes explain less than half of the discrepancy, and the remainder lacks a known reason. V, J and clone size derive from that table, while D and trimming were established from the DNA sequence. This sample holds roughly 250,000 clones; about nine tenths were observed only once. In total, the top ten clones hold approximately 4% of the sample.

This clonotype was sampled from a man in his 60s who had recovered from COVID-19. The chain couples TRBV3-1 (or the pseudogene TRBV3-2) to TRBJ1-3; 6 matching bases give a weak D call of TRBD1. The sample taken for sequencing was peripheral blood. The bases are TGTGCCAGCAGCCAACTTACAGGGAGCTCTGGAAACACCATATATTTT. Its protein reads: CASSQLTGSSGNTIYF.